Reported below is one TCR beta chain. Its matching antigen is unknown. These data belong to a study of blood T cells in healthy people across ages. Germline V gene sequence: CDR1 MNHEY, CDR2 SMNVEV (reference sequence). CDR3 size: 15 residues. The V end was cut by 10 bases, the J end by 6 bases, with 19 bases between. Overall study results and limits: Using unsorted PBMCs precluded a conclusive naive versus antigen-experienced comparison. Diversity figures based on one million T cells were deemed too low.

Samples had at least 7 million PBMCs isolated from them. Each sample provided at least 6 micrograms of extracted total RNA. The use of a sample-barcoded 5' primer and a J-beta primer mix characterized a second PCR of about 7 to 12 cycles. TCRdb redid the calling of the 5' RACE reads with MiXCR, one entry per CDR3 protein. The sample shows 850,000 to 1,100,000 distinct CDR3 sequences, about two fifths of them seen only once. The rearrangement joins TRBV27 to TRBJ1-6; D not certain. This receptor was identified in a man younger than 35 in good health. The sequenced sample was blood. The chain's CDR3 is CATSRKPTTNSPLHF. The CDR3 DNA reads TGTGCCACCTCGAGAAAGCCTACCACTAATTCACCCCTCCACTTT.